This T cell receptor beta chain was obtained from a study of blood T cell repertoires in COVID-19. Study-wide background: T cells, B-cell-depleted T cells, or PBMCs supplied cDNA or gDNA.

Assay: immunoSEQ multiplex PCR; the TCRdb copy retains only in-frame clones and omits some. The sample contains nearly 35,000 clones, 85% of which appear only once. This CDR3 is built from 17 residues. The V and J ends lost 1 base and 5 bases, in that order; junction bases with no gene match: 9. Germline CDR1 reads MGHRA; CDR2 reads YSYEKL. This chain uses TRBV4-1 with TRBJ2-1, with TRBD2 matching over 9 bases. The receptor comes from a human donor with acute or convalescent COVID-19. The donor label of this sample is uncertain. The material sequenced was peripheral blood. CDR3 in DNA: TGCGCCAGCAGCCAAGCGGTTCTAGCGGGGACGAACAATGAGCAGTTCTTC. Encoded protein: CASSQAVLAGTNNEQFF.